This TCR beta chain was identified during a study of cytomegalovirus exposure and HLA in healthy donors. PCR involved 60 Vbeta and 13 Jbeta primers. The repertoire was sequenced with immunoSEQ multiplex PCR; TCRdb's copy has only in-frame clones and lacks some. The data contain some 100,000 clones, roughly 75% of them singletons. Trimming cost V 6 bases and J 9 bases, with 15 bases left between them. CDR3 length equals 13 residues. CDR1 is MNHNY and CDR2 is SVGAGI in the germline V gene (reference sequence). General study findings and limits: A later analysis appeared to link common viral pathogens to several of the most significant clusters.

With regard to this clone: The antigen is not known.

The sample taken for sequencing was PBMCs. The sequence derives from a woman aged 18-29 years in good health and CMV-seropositive. The chain links TRBV6-6 to TRBJ1-5, with D possibly being TRBD1 (6 bases). The CDR3 coding sequence is TGTGCCAGCAGAAGGGCGGGGGGGCGGCCCCAGCATTTT. Translated: CASRRAGGRPQHF.